This T cell receptor beta chain was profiled in a study of CD8 T cells in Susac syndrome. Study findings and constraints: As the study acknowledged, the number of individuals who were part of its TCR sequencing and HLA analysis was relatively small.

Controls comprised healthy donors matched for age and sex. Negative isolation was applied to CD8+ and CD4+ T cells, and FACS enrichment was applied to TEMRA cells. CDR3 length: 14 amino acids. Trimming took off 2 bases at V and 7 bases at J, with 14 bases between the two ends. Germline CDR1 MDHEN, CDR2 SYDVKM. As for this clonotype: The antigen remains unidentified.

It was with random hexamers that about 0.45 to 1 ug RNA was reverse transcribed. By means of immunoSEQ multiplex PCR, TCR beta CDR3 spanning 54 Vbeta and 13 Jbeta underwent amplification. TCRdb used MiXCR to reprocess the immunoSEQ multiplex PCR reads, holding one entry per CDR3 protein. The table lists about 150,000 distinct CDR3 sequences, 90% to 95% of them singletons. The chain combines TRBV28 with TRBJ1-1; D gene ambiguous. The receptor was isolated from a human donor in good health. The sequenced sample was CD4+ T cells from PBMCs. Written as DNA, the CDR3 is TGTGCCAGCAGTTTAATGGGCCCCAGTTTTGAAGCTTTCTTT. Translated: CASSLMGPSFEAFF.